This T cell receptor beta chain emerged from a study of shared clonotypes between healthy human individuals. With respect to this clone: The target antigen is unknown.

The study's findings and limits: Read depth was anticipated to influence clonotype sharing among donors.

Germline V CDR1 and CDR2: SGHNT, YENEEA. V gave up 3 bases and J gave up 0 bases, with 4 bases separating them. The CDR3 totals 13 residues. Deep-level running was used for the assay. When replicate PCRs were run on unsorted PBMC, they used roughly 270 ng DNA, tens of thousands of T cell genomes. The protocol was immunoSEQ multiplex PCR, while the TCRdb copy is restricted to in-frame clones and leaves out a portion. The sample has around 500,000 clones, 70% to 80% seen once. The V gene is TRBV11-3, the J gene TRBJ2-3; unclear D gene. Sequencing was carried out using PBMCs. The clonotype was recovered from a woman in her forties in good health. Some clones in this sample may be carry-over from other donors' samples. CDR3 DNA sequence: TGTGCCAGCAGCTTCGGCAGCACAGATACGCAGTATTTT. Amino acids: CASSFGSTDTQYF.